A selection of T cell receptor beta chains follows, all from one sample in a study of T cells in Graves' hyperthyroidism and ophthalmopathy. TCRdb re-analysed the multiplex PCR reads in MiXCR, keeping a single row per CDR3 protein. The sample has about 580,000 distinct CDR3 sequences; around 46% are singletons. Source material: peripheral blood or thyroid tissue (not recorded which). Receptor source: a woman between 18 and 30 years old with Graves' hyperthyroidism. The CDR3 runs from the conserved cysteine through the conserved F or W. The order of the fields is J gene, D gene, V gene, CDR3 protein. The D gene is left open where the match is weak.

TRBJ2-5,NA,TRBV5-4,CASSLATGSPQETQYF
TRBJ2-5,NA,TRBV6-2/TRBV6-3,CASSLQVQETQYF
TRBJ1-2,TRBD1,TRBV29-1,CSVYSGTGGLSYTF
TRBJ2-5,TRBD2,TRBV29-1,CSVEGTRLQETQYF
TRBJ1-5,NA,TRBV5-4,CASSLVLAGGPNQPQHF
TRBJ1-1,NA,TRBV7-2,CASSRRGFVGSSSTMNTEAFF
TRBJ2-5,NA,TRBV5-4,CASNQGAVETQYF
TRBJ1-3,NA,TRBV5-4,CASSLAKTGIGNTIYF
TRBJ1-5,NA,TRBV20-1,CSARDREGPHNF
TRBJ2-7,TRBD2,TRBV20-1,CSASSLAGGAYEQYF
TRBJ1-3,TRBD1,TRBV7-9,CASSARGPFTGAIYF
TRBJ1-5,NA,TRBV2,CASSESDTAQRQHF
TRBJ1-2,NA,TRBV5-1,CASSLDPGAPDGYTF
TRBJ2-7,NA,TRBV29-1,CSWNSPALYEQYF
TRBJ1-1,TRBD1,TRBV24-1,CATSKHTGAGDTEAFF
TRBJ1-1,NA,TRBV27,CASSFNRMNTEAFF
TRBJ2-5,TRBD1,TRBV7-9,CASSLRDRSAETQYF
TRBJ1-6,TRBD1,TRBV20-1,CSATGTGLHSPLHF
TRBJ2-5,NA,TRBV15,CATSREGVQETQYF
TRBJ1-1,TRBD1,TRBV5-1,CASSLGGTAEAFF
TRBJ1-2,TRBD1,TRBV5-1,CASSFGQGAGYTF
TRBJ1-3,TRBD1,TRBV2,CASSEPRDRGHGYTIYF
TRBJ1-4,NA,TRBV7-8,CASSLGLGFTNEKLFF
TRBJ1-2,NA,TRBV7-9,CASRRGDNYGYTF
TRBJ2-2,NA,TRBV10-3,CAISESPGTDLNTGELFF
TRBJ1-2,NA,TRBV2,CASRAGLAGGYGYTF
TRBJ1-1,NA,TRBV7-2,CASSLIPGTLNTEAFF
TRBJ1-1,TRBD1,TRBV6-4,CASSDSGRGQVF
TRBJ2-3,NA,TRBV12-3/TRBV12-4,CASSLSGGYADTQYF
TRBJ1-1,NA,TRBV20-1,CSARDARTDYTEAFF
TRBJ2-7,TRBD1,TRBV29-1,CSAAKTGAEQYF
TRBJ2-3,TRBD2,TRBV4-2,CASSRGLAGGPSTDTQYF
TRBJ1-1,TRBD1,TRBV20-1,CSARDWDRRNTEAFF
TRBJ1-1,TRBD1,TRBV7-9,CASSIPLTGSHAFF
TRBJ2-7,NA,TRBV29-1,CSVDLGATNYEQYF
TRBJ2-7,NA,TRBV6-6,CASTVDRTYEQYF
TRBJ1-2,NA,TRBV2,CASSGAERDGYTF
NA,NA,TRBV7-2,CASSLGQRVNEQFF
TRBJ1-2,NA,TRBV12-3/TRBV12-4,CASTNREVKTYGYTF
TRBJ1-1,TRBD1,TRBV29-1,CSAWTGKDTEAFF
NA,TRBD2,TRBV7-6,CASSRTSGTSEQFF
TRBJ1-5,NA,TRBV12-3/TRBV12-4,CASSFEGFQPQHF
TRBJ2-2,NA,TRBV7-3,CASSESGELFF
TRBJ2-7,NA,TRBV7-6,CAREGAGGNTYEQYF
TRBJ2-7,NA,TRBV20-1,CSARVGHGEQYF
TRBJ2-3,NA,TRBV3-1,CASSQDSSIFTDTQYF
TRBJ2-7,NA,TRBV29-1,CSGGTSSYEQYF
TRBJ1-6,TRBD1,TRBV5-1,CASSTTTGTGVSPLHF
TRBJ2-7,TRBD2,TRBV11-2,CASSPGTSGSDYEQYF
TRBJ2-7,TRBD2,TRBV12-3/TRBV12-4,CASTWEGLGGSYEQYF
TRBJ1-1,NA,TRBV6-1,CASSEDTVNTEAFF
TRBJ2-7,TRBD1,TRBV10-3,CAIGTGAPYEQYF
TRBJ1-1,NA,TRBV7-7,CASSLDCCVEGF
TRBJ2-5,TRBD2,TRBV12-3/TRBV12-4,CASSGISGRADETQYF